This T cell receptor beta chain was documented in a study of blood T cell repertoires in COVID-19. Study at large: Material from acute and convalescent COVID-19 was sourced from the United States, Italy and Spain. Sample material is recorded as cDNA or gDNA derived from T cells, B-cell-depleted T cells, or PBMCs.

Clones were read by immunoSEQ multiplex PCR, and TCRdb kept only the in-frame ones, dropping some. The sample has about 81,000 clones, roughly 84% seen once; the top ten hold about 14%. This clone occurred once. The CDR3 is 14 residues long. Germline V gene lookup returns CDR1 SGDLS and CDR2 YYNGEE. V was pared by 4 bases and J by 0 bases, with 10 bases between. This receptor was identified in a woman aged 70-85 years with acute or convalescent COVID-19. Material: peripheral blood. The J gene is TRBJ2-5, the V gene TRBV9, with D possibly matching TRBD2 (6 bases). CDR3 DNA sequence: TGTGCCAGCAGCTGGGGGGTAAACCAAGAGACCCAGTACTTC. Protein sequence: CASSWGVNQETQYF. The variable domain in full, completed from reference TRBV9 and TRBJ2-5, reads DSGVTQTPKHLITATGQRVTLRCSPRSGDLSVYWYQQSLDQGLQFLIQYYNGEERAKGNILERFSAQQFPDLHSELNLSSLELGDSALYFCASSWGVNQETQYFGPGTRLLVL.